This paragraph covers one T cell receptor gamma chain sequence. In this sample, this clone turned up a few times. The clone's antigen remains unknown. This DNA translates differently at residue 14 from the TCRdb protein, which is that of a much larger clone; a read error is likely, and the protein shown is the DNA's own translation. The method behind the library was multiplex PCR. Data came from an Ion Torrent PGM. The LymphoTrack kit, which has primers carrying Illumina adapters, was used to amplify TRG repertoires from 200 ng of biopsy DNA. TRG amplicons were purified with AMPure XP beads, quantified on a 2100 Bioanalyzer, and pooled equimolarly. TRG libraries were sequenced on an Ion PGM instrument. Turning to the authors' computational methods: FastX discarded any read in which over 10% of nucleotides had a quality score below the third quartile for that patient. IMGT/HighV-QUEST was used to align the reads, assigning V, D and J genes, identifying CDR3 regions and assessing functionality. Sequences were converted to amino acids, and every sequence predicted to be non-functional was removed. CDR3s were split into kmers, with and without positional annotation; kmer frequencies underwent PCA, and samples were clustered using all 1023 combinations of PCs 1-10. Classification was validated by leave-one-out cross-validation, in which parameters were re-optimised on the remaining samples each time. Shannon diversity was calculated with the vegan R package from repeated random subsamples, each the size of the lowest read count. Identical DNA sequences were merged into single rows after TCRdb reprocessed the public reads with CATT. TCRdb, rather than the study authors, made the V and J calls. This sample lists about 730 gamma-chain clones; about 44% were detected once. Roughly a fifth of the sample is held by the ten biggest clonotypes.

This record comes from a study of intestinal T cells in coeliac disease (dated by TCRdb to 2020 to 2022). For the wider study: In the TRG cohort, the mean age of coeliac patients was about 15 years compared with almost 55 years for controls, so the coeliac patients were much younger than the controls. A second, larger TCR-gamma (TRG) cohort comprised duodenal biopsies from roughly 31 coeliac disease patients and under 25 non-coeliac controls. Duodenal biopsies from 11 coeliac disease patients and 11 non-coeliac controls were included in the TCR-delta (TRD) cohort.

For each case, genomic DNA was extracted from ten 5-um FFPE scrolls with the QIAamp DNA FFPE tissue kit. To test whether coeliac disease could be classified from the TCR repertoire, the study used duodenal biopsies that were formalin-fixed paraffin-embedded, fully anonymised, and surplus to diagnostic needs. What the authors observed across the whole study: Of roughly 54 biopsies, roughly 50 (about 94%) were correctly classified by TRG clustering, and a leave-one-out accuracy of about 90% was reported. FFPE-derived DNA was found to be relatively degraded, and loss of a proportion of TCR sequences in each sample was likely caused by this degradation. Coeliac and control groups differed significantly in age, although an age-split analysis did not yield significant classification. It was not possible to tell repeated CDR3 amino acid sequences apart from PCR duplicates. TRD kmer-based clustering correctly classified all 22 biopsies in training, with a reported leave-one-out accuracy of around 93%.

Taken from the germline V gene, the CDR1 and CDR2 loops are EGSTGY and YDSYTSSV. The CDR3 runs 15 residues from the cysteine to the phenylalanine. The only DNA kept is the CDR3, 45 bases in frame from the first base. This receptor was obtained from a human donor with celiac disease. The chain employs TRGV4 and TRGJP1. The material sequenced was a duodenal biopsy. The CDR3: CATWDRGTTGWFKTF. The DNA reads as follows: TGTGCCACCTGGGATAGAGGGACCACTGGTTGGTTCAAGACATTT.